Listed here is a single T cell receptor (beta chain). Authors' processing steps: Scientists estimated how many nucleated cells there were by amplifying reference gene primers. TCRdb's table, derived via immunoSEQ multiplex PCR, lists solely in-frame clones and lacks some. The D gene and trimming were derived from the DNA, and the V and J assignments and clone size from that table. The table includes 250,000 to 300,000 clones, 65% to 85% detected once. The sample comes from a study of blood T cell repertoires in COVID-19. The overall study: The United States, Italy and Spain supplied acute and convalescent COVID-19 samples. T cells, B-cell-depleted T cells, or PBMCs supplied cDNA or gDNA.

Deletions cut 6 bases from V and 7 bases from J, with 10 bases between. CDR1 and CDR2 (germline): DFQATT, SNEGSKA (reference sequence). The CDR3 runs to 10 residues. The chain joins TRBV20-1 to TRBJ2-7, with D uncertain. This TCR came from an elderly man with acute or convalescent COVID-19. The source material was peripheral blood. The CDR3 protein is CSAAPGEQYF. For the CDR3, the DNA is TGCAGTGCCGCCCCCGGGGAGCAGTACTTC.